The 30 T cell receptor beta chains presented below share a single source sample, sequenced in a study of blood T cell repertoires in COVID-19. Libraries were prepared by immunoSEQ multiplex PCR; TCRdb keeps only in-frame clonotypes and omits some of them. The data hold approximately 270,000 clones, with approximately 85% observed a single time. The sequenced sample consisted of peripheral blood. These receptors originate from a human donor with COVID-19, enrolled during active disease. The donor label of this sample is uncertain.

The chain has TRBV7-2 and TRBJ1-4, with TRBD1 as a possible D gene (5 bases). The CDR3 covers 17 residues. Germline CDR1 reads SGHTA; CDR2 reads FQGNSA. The V end lost 1 base, the J end lost 2 bases, and 14 bases lay between the germline ends. This CDR3 reads CASSLDVRVGTNEKLFF. DNA for the CDR3: TGTGCCAGCAGCTTAGATGTCAGGGTCGGGACTAATGAAAAACTGTTTTTT.

CDR3: CASIKTGPGNTIYF. CDR3 sequence (DNA): TGTGCCAGCATCAAAACGGGTCCTGGAAACACCATATATTTT. This chain connects TRBV6-5 to TRBJ1-3; D not certain. Germline CDR1 is MNHEY and CDR2 is SVGAGI. V lost 7 bases and J lost 2, with 12 bases in between. The CDR3 runs 14 residues.

This clone has only one observation. J is TRBJ2-3 and V is TRBV5-1, with no clear D. Germline V gene data show CDR1 as SGHRS and CDR2 as YFSETQ. The CDR3 is made up of 15 amino acids. Trimming took off 0 bases at V and 3 bases at J, with 11 bases between the two ends. CDR3 nucleotides: TGCGCCAGCAGCTTGGATCACAGATTGACAGATACGCAGTATTTT. Its protein is CASSLDHRLTDTQYF. Together with reference TRBV5-1 and TRBJ2-3, the CDR3 gives the full variable domain: KAGVTQTPRYLIKTRGQQVTLSCSPISGHRSVSWYQQTPGQGLQFLFEYFSETQRNKGNFPGRFSGRQFSNSRSEMNVSTLELGDSALYLCASSLDHRLTDTQYFGPGTRLTVL.

The chain links TRBV5-1 to TRBJ2-7; the match to TRBD1 covers 7 bases. CDR3 length: 15 amino acids. V shed 0 bases, J shed 3 bases, and the junction held 6 bases outside the gene matches. Germline CDR1 and CDR2: SGHRS and YFSETQ. Here the CDR3 DNA reads TGCGCCAGCAGCTTGGTTGGGACAGACATCTACGAGCAGTACTTC. It is translated as CASSLVGTDIYEQYF.

The chain uses TRBV7-8 and TRBJ2-7, with 10 bases matching TRBD1. Germline assignment: CDR1 SGHVS and CDR2 FQNEAQ. The CDR3 is 15 amino acids. The junction had 1 base not matched to a gene; V was cut back by 0 bases and J by 2 bases. The CDR3 here is CASSLAGTGAYEQYF. As DNA, the CDR3 is TGTGCCAGCAGCTTAGCGGGGACAGGGGCCTACGAGCAGTACTTC.

J is TRBJ1-3 and V is TRBV28; D is uncertain. CDR3 length equals 13 residues. Looked up from germline, CDR1 is MDHEN and CDR2 is SYDVKM. Deletions cut 4 bases from V and 3 bases from J, with 7 bases between. The DNA of the CDR3 is TGTGCCAGCAGTTACAGAAGTGGAAACACCATATATTTT. Amino acid sequence: CASSYRSGNTIYF.

The chain recombines TRBV10-3 with TRBJ2-3; D is possibly TRBD1 (6 bases). With 3 bases removed from V and 0 bases from J, the gap between germline ends came to 10 bases. The CDR3 is 15 amino acids. CDR1 and CDR2 from the germline V gene are ENHRY and SYGVKD. CDR3 amino acids: CAISDAGASTDTQYF. In nucleotides, the CDR3 is TGTGCCATCAGTGACGCAGGGGCTAGCACAGATACGCAGTATTTT.

In nucleotides, the CDR3 is TGTGCCAGCACCCCCCTGGGGAGGGCCACTGAAGCTTTCTTT. This codes for CASTPLGRATEAFF. The genes are TRBV27 and TRBJ1-1; the D is unclear. Germline V gene data show CDR1 as MNHEY and CDR2 as SMNVEV (reference sequence). CDR3 length equals 14 residues. V was shortened by 7 bases and J by 4 bases, with 16 bases between the two germline ends.

In nucleotides, the CDR3 is TGTGCCAGCAGGAGGACAGCTATAGACACTGAAGCTTTCTTT. Translating gives CASRRTAIDTEAFF. J is TRBJ1-1 and V is TRBV3-1 (or the pseudogene TRBV3-2); the D gene is possibly TRBD1 (6 bases). The CDR3 covers 14 residues. Germline-derived CDR1 and CDR2 are LGHDT and YNNKEL (reference sequence). The ends were cut back, 6 bases at V and 3 bases at J, with 14 bases in the middle.

The rearrangement uses TRBV7-9 and TRBJ2-1; D unclear. Trimming shortened V by 6 bases and J by 7 bases, and 19 bases separated the two germline ends. Germline V lookup: CDR1 SEHNR, CDR2 FQNEAQ (reference sequence). The CDR3 is 15 residues long. CDR3 sequence reads: CASRPPLEPRNEQFF. The CDR3 region has the DNA TGTGCCAGCAGACCCCCCCTGGAGCCCCGGAATGAGCAGTTCTTC. The full variable domain, rest sourced from reference TRBV7-9 and TRBJ2-1, is DTGVSQNPRHKITKRGQNVTFRCDPISEHNRLYWYRQTLGQGPEFLTYFQNEAQLEKSRLLSDRFSAERPKGSFSTLEIQRTEQGDSAMYLCASRPPLEPRNEQFFGPGTRLTVL.

J is TRBJ1-3 and V is TRBV5-1; D remains unclear. Germline assignment: CDR1 SGHRS and CDR2 YFSETQ. With 10 bases removed from V and 4 bases from J, the gap between germline ends came to 18 bases. The CDR3 consists of 14 residues. The CDR3 loop reads CAAVGPSGGNTIYF. The CDR3 nucleotides read TGCGCCGCCGTGGGTCCGTCGGGAGGAAACACCATATATTTT.

The chain employs TRBV7-8 and TRBJ2-3, with D maybe TRBD2 (6 bases). V lost 2 bases and J lost 1, with 10 bases in between. The CDR3 sequence is 15 residues long. The germline gives CDR1 SGHVS, CDR2 FQNEAQ. The CDR3 loop is CASSLRRAGTDTQYF. The CDR3 DNA reads TGTGCCAGCAGCTTACGGAGGGCGGGCACAGATACGCAGTATTTT.

The gene calls are TRBV2 and TRBJ2-7; TRBD2 agrees at 9 bases. Losses at the gene ends were 7 bases for V and 3 bases for J; bases not matched to a gene: 10. The CDR3 has 15 amino acids. Germline lookup yields CDR1 SNHLY and CDR2 FYNNEI. The CDR3 loop is CASTMGLAGIYEQYF. The CDR3 DNA reads TGTGCCAGCACCATGGGTCTAGCGGGGATCTACGAGCAGTACTTC.

The chain links TRBV10-2 to TRBJ1-1, with a tentative D call TRBD1 (6 bases). CDR1 is WSHSY and CDR2 is SAAADI in the germline V gene. Trimming took off 7 bases at V and 4 bases at J, with 16 bases between the two ends. CDR3 length equals 14 residues. In nucleotides, the CDR3 is TGCGCCAGCACCCAGGGGTGGGTAAGCACTGAAGCTTTCTTT. Amino acids: CASTQGWVSTEAFF.

The chain carries TRBV18 and TRBJ2-1; tentative D call: TRBD1 (5 bases). This CDR3 is 16 amino acids long. V lost 0 bases and J 2 bases, leaving 11 bases between the germline ends. Germline-derived CDR1 and CDR2 are KGHSH and LQKENI. CDR3 sequence: CASSPPGSTAYNEQFF. CDR3 DNA: TGTGCCAGCTCACCACCGGGGTCGACAGCCTACAATGAGCAGTTCTTC.

CDR3 residues: CASSSTGGLVGYTF. The DNA for the CDR3 is TGTGCCAGTAGTAGTACAGGGGGCCTGGTTGGCTACACCTTC. This sequence joins TRBV19 and TRBJ1-2, with TRBD1 matching 9 bases. Germline loops: CDR1 LNHDA, CDR2 SQIVND (reference sequence). The CDR3 totals 14 residues. V dropped 4 bases and J dropped 7; count of bases not matched to a gene: 7.

The V gene is TRBV2, the J gene TRBJ1-1; the match to TRBD1 covers 9 bases. Losses at the gene ends were 6 bases for V and 10 bases for J; bases not matched to a gene: 9. This CDR3 has 13 amino acids. Germline V CDR1 and CDR2: SNHLY, FYNNEI. CDR3 loop: CASRPGQGPSAFF. DNA for the CDR3: TGTGCCAGCAGGCCGGGACAGGGCCCCTCAGCTTTCTTT. The full variable domain, rest sourced from reference TRBV2 and TRBJ1-1, is EPEVTQTPSHQVTQMGQEVILRCVPISNHLYFYWYRQILGQKVEFLVSFYNNEISEKSEIFDDQFSVERPDGSNFTLKIRSTKLEDSAMYFCASRPGQGPSAFFGQGTRLTVV.

The chain recombines TRBV5-6 with TRBJ1-6, with 7 nucleotides matching TRBD1. The CDR3 is made up of 17 amino acids. CDR1 SGHDT and CDR2 YYEEEE come from the germline V gene. V lost 0 bases, J lost 6 bases, and 9 bases stayed unmatched. Written as DNA, the CDR3 is TGTGCCAGCAGCTTGGCAGTAGGCCAGGGGGTTAATTCACCCCTCCACTTT. Its protein is CASSLAVGQGVNSPLHF.

A word on this clone: The sample contains more than one DNA sequence encoding this CDR3. The chain joins TRBV5-1 to TRBJ2-7; 8 bases agree with TRBD1. CDR3 length: 15 residues. Trimming took 4 bases from V and 0 from J; bases not matched to a gene: 6. CDR1 and CDR2 (germline): SGHRS, YFSETQ. CDR3 region: CASSPRQGSSYEQYF. In nucleotides, the CDR3 is TGCGCCAGCAGCCCACGACAGGGGAGCTCCTACGAGCAGTACTTC.

The CDR3 sequence is CASSGTAVEKLFF. For the CDR3, the DNA is TGTGCCAGCAGCGGGACAGCCGTTGAAAAACTGTTTTTT. The V gene is TRBV28, the J gene TRBJ1-4; 7 nucleotides agree with TRBD1. This CDR3 is built from 13 residues. The J segment lost 7 bases and the V segment lost 6 bases, leaving 5 bases of the junction unmatched. Germline V gene data show CDR1 as MDHEN and CDR2 as SYDVKM.

The chain links TRBV5-1 to TRBJ2-3; 9 bases line up with TRBD2. Germline loops: CDR1 SGHRS, CDR2 YFSETQ. This CDR3 contains 17 residues. After removal of 0 bases from V and 1 base from J, the junction contained 6 bases not matched to a gene. The CDR3 loop is CASSLVISGSGTDTQYF. The CDR3 coding sequence is TGCGCCAGCAGCTTGGTGATTAGCGGGAGCGGCACAGATACGCAGTATTTT.

The chain employs TRBV30 and TRBJ2-1; 7 nucleotides agree with TRBD2. Germline loops: CDR1 GTSNPN, CDR2 SVGIG (reference sequence). Trimming at V came to 0 bases and at J to 6 bases, leaving 5 bases not matched to a gene. The CDR3 spans 14 residues. The chain's CDR3 is CAWSVRPGGNEQFF. The CDR3, as DNA: TGTGCCTGGAGTGTACGCCCGGGAGGCAATGAGCAGTTCTTC.

A single count supports this clone. The CDR3: CASSYSGSGYQPQHF. The CDR3 DNA sequence: TGTGCCAGCAGTTACTCAGGGAGTGGGTATCAGCCCCAGCATTTT. The chain is built from TRBV6-5 and TRBJ1-5; D unclear. The CDR3 is 15 residues long. Germline CDR1 and CDR2: MNHEY and SVGAGI. Deletions cut 0 bases from V and 5 bases from J, with 11 bases between.

V gene TRBV10-3 combines with J gene TRBJ2-2; TRBD1 might be the D (5 bases). The V gene lost 3 bases and the J gene lost 3 bases, with 8 bases spanning the gap. The CDR3 covers 14 residues. CDR1 and CDR2 (germline): ENHRY, SYGVKD. The CDR3 reads CAISDQGDTGELFF. The CDR3 DNA follows: TGTGCCATCAGTGACCAGGGCGACACCGGGGAGCTGTTTTTT.

The CDR3: CASSESTGRVVSYGYTF. CDR3 sequence (DNA): TGCGCCAGCAGTGAGTCTACGGGGAGGGTTGTGAGCTATGGCTACACCTTC. J is TRBJ1-2 and V is TRBV10-2; no reliable D call. With 0 bases removed from V and 4 bases from J, the gap between germline ends came to 18 bases. The CDR3 has 17 residues. The V gene's germline CDR1 is WSHSY and CDR2 SAAADI.

The chain has TRBV7-2 and TRBJ2-1; D remains ambiguous. V was clipped by 5 bases and J by 0 bases, with 14 bases between them. The CDR3 consists of 16 residues. Germline CDR1 and CDR2: SGHTA and FQGNSA. Here the CDR3 DNA reads TGTGCCAGCAGCCCCGACCTGAGGAACTCCTACAATGAGCAGTTCTTC. Its protein is CASSPDLRNSYNEQFF.

This clone was seen more than once but under ten times. This rearrangement joins TRBV6-5 to TRBJ2-1; D uncertain. The germline gives CDR1 MNHEY, CDR2 SVGAGI. V lost 5 bases, J lost 9 bases, and 14 bases lay in between. This CDR3 is built from 13 residues. CDR3: CASSQISKAEQFF. CDR3 DNA: TGTGCCAGCAGTCAGATTAGCAAGGCTGAGCAGTTCTTC.

This sequence joins TRBV27 and TRBJ1-1; 7 nucleotides line up with TRBD1. After removal of 5 bases from V and 0 bases from J, the junction contained 9 bases not matched to a gene. The germline V gene encodes CDR1 MNHEY and CDR2 SMNVEV (reference sequence). The CDR3 loop spans 16 amino acids. The CDR3, as DNA: TGTGCCAGCAGTGTAGGGACAGAACAGATGAACACTGAAGCTTTCTTT. It yields the protein CASSVGTEQMNTEAFF.

V gene TRBV28 combines with J gene TRBJ1-5; D is unresolved. Trimming left V 3 bases short and J 0 bases short, with 15 bases between. CDR3 length: 17 amino acids. Germline V gene sequence: CDR1 MDHEN, CDR2 SYDVKM. The CDR3 nucleotides read TGTGCCAGCAGTTTCCCTCAGGCAGTCTATAGCAATCAGCCCCAGCATTTT. This codes for CASSFPQAVYSNQPQHF.

This rearrangement joins TRBV20-1 to TRBJ2-7, with 9 bases that match TRBD1. V was pared by 3 bases and J by 5 bases, with 17 bases of the junction left unmatched. The germline V gene encodes CDR1 DFQATT and CDR2 SNEGSKA (reference sequence). The CDR3 has 17 amino acids. The CDR3 protein is CSASYRGPFRPYDEQYF. DNA of the CDR3: TGCAGTGCTAGTTACAGGGGGCCGTTTAGGCCCTATGACGAGCAGTACTTC.